This record covers a single TCR beta chain. Seattle-derived patients entered the study during active infection and were followed longitudinally. Original data processing: Reference gene primer amplification in the assay estimated nucleated cell counts. Measured with immunoSEQ multiplex PCR; TCRdb has only the in-frame clones, and not every one. V, J and clone size derive from that table, while D and trimming were established from the DNA sequence. The sample gives about 500,000 clones, roughly nine tenths of which show up once; 7.8% is in the top ten. The data originate from a study of blood T cell repertoires in COVID-19. As for the study in general: Samples representing acute and convalescent COVID-19 were sourced from the United States, Italy and Spain. From T cells, B-cell-depleted T cells, or PBMCs came the material, which was cDNA or gDNA.

Germline V gene data show CDR1 as LGHDT and CDR2 as YNNKEL (reference sequence). The CDR3 covers 13 residues. Trimming shortened V by 1 base and J by 5 bases, and 8 bases separated the two germline ends. The chain uses TRBV3-1 (or the pseudogene TRBV3-2) and TRBJ1-2, with D hard to call. The source of this sequence is a woman aged 50 to 60 with COVID-19, enrolled during active disease. Sequenced input: peripheral blood. CDR3 nucleotide sequence: TGTGCCAGCAGCCAAGTCCCCGGGTATGGCTACACCTTC. Protein: CASSQVPGYGYTF.